This TCR beta chain was sequenced during a study of blood T cell repertoires in COVID-19. In the study overall: The study drew acute and convalescent COVID-19 samples from the United States, Italy and Spain. T cells, B-cell-depleted T cells, or PBMCs provided the cDNA or gDNA that served as material.

Trimming removed 6 bases at V and 7 bases at J, with 10 bases between. The CDR3 totals 13 residues. Germline CDR1 reads SEHNR; CDR2 reads FQNEAQ (reference sequence). In the original processing: Reference gene primer amplification gave nucleated cell count estimates. Generated by immunoSEQ multiplex PCR, the TCRdb table keeps only in-frame clones and is missing some. Clone size and the V and J calls come from that table; the DNA yielded D and trimming. The sample records approximately 75,000 clones, roughly 86% being singletons. The chain has TRBV7-9 and TRBJ1-6; a possible D gene is TRBD1 (6 bases). The receptor was isolated from a human donor in a cohort sampled during active COVID-19. The sample was peripheral blood. The CDR3 sequence is CASSLDRNSPLHF. In DNA, the CDR3 is TGTGCCAGCAGTCTAGACAGGAATTCACCCCTCCACTTT.